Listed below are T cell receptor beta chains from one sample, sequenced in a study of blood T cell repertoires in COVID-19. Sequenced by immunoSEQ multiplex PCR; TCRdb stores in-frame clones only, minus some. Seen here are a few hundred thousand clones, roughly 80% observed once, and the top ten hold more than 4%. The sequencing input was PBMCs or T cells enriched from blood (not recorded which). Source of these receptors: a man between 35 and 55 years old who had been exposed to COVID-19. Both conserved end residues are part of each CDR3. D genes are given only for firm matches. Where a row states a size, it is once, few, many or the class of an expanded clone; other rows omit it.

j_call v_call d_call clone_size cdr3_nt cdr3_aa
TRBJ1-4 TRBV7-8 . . TGTGCCAGCAGCGAGGGAGGGGCTTGGGAAAAACTGTTTTTT CASSEGGAWEKLFF
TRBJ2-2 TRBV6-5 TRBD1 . TGTGCCAGCGACAGGGGGGTTGCCGGGGAGCTGTTTTTT CASDRGVAGELFF
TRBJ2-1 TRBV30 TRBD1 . TGTGCCTGGAGTATAGGGACAGGAGCTGGCAATGAGCAGTTCTTC CAWSIGTGAGNEQFF
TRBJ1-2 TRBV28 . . TGTGCCGCTGCAGGGCCCTATGGCTACACCTTC CAAAGPYGYTF
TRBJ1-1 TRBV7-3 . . TGTGCCAGCAGCCCATGGGCAGGGATTGAAACTGAAGCTTTCTTT CASSPWAGIETEAFF
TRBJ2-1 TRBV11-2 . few TGTGCCAGCAGCTGGGCCACTAGTGGTGAGCAGTTCTTC CASSWATSGEQFF
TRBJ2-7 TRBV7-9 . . TGTGCCAGCAGCCCCAATCTCTATGCTTACGAGCAGTACTTC CASSPNLYAYEQYF
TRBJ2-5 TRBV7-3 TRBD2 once TGTGCCAGCAGCTTGGGACTAGCGGGAGGGGAGACCCAGTACTTC CASSLGLAGGETQYF
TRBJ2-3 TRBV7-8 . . TGTGCCAGCAGCGACAGGAGGAGCACAGATACGCAGTATTTT CASSDRRSTDTQYF
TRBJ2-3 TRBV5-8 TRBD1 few TGTGCCAGCAGCAAGGGACAGGGGTCAGATACGCAGTATTTT CASSKGQGSDTQYF
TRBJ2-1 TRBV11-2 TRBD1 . TGTGCCAGCAGCCTAGAGGGGGCCTCGGGCAATGAGCAGTTCTTC CASSLEGASGNEQFF
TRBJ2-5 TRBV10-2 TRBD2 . TGCGCCAGCAGGGCCGGGAGGGAAGAGACCCAGTACTTC CASRAGREETQYF
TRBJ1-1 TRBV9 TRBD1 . TGTGCCAGCAGCGCAGTGACAGGGTGGTTTCAAGCTTTCTTT CASSAVTGWFQAFF
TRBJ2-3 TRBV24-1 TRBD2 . TGTGCCACCAGTGAGGGACTAGCGGGAGATACGCAGTATTTT CATSEGLAGDTQYF
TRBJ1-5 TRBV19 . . TGTGCCACCAGAAGGGGGGGGGAACGGGGCAATCAGCCCCAGCATTTT CATRRGGERGNQPQHF
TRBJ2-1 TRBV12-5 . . TGTGCTAGTGGCCTCAGCAATGAGCAGTTCTTC CASGLSNEQFF
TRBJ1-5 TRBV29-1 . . TGCAGCGTCCGGGGGAGGGGAGGCAGGGGCCCTGTCTTTGCAAGCAATCAGCCCCAGCATTTT CSVRGRGGRGPVFASNQPQHF
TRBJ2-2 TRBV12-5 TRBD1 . TGTGCTAGTGTCATCCGGGACAGGGGTTCCACCGGGGAGCTGTTTTTT CASVIRDRGSTGELFF
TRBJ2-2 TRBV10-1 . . TGCGCCAGCAGATCGACCCAGGGGCACACCGGGGAGCTGTTTTTT CASRSTQGHTGELFF
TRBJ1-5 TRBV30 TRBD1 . TGTGCCTGGAGGTCGGAGGCAGGGGGGAGTCAGCCCCAGCATTTT CAWRSEAGGSQPQHF
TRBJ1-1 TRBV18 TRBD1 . TGTGCCAGCTCACCACCGTCACTGACAGGGACAGTTGAAGCTTTCTTT CASSPPSLTGTVEAFF
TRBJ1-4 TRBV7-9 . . TGTGCCAGCAGGCCTGACGGGAATGAAAAACTGTTTTTT CASRPDGNEKLFF
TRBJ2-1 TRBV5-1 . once TGCGCCAGCAGCTTGGAGACTAGGGGAGTCAATGAGCAGTTCTTC CASSLETRGVNEQFF
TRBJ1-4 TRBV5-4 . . TGTGCCAGCAGCTTGGATATACACCATGAAAAACTGTTTTTT CASSLDIHHEKLFF
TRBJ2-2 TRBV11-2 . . TGTGCCAGCTGCCTGGGTGGGGGGAGCGGGGAGCTGTTTTTT CASCLGGGSGELFF
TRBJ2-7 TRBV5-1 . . TGCGCCAGCAGCCCCGGGGGGCTGAGCTCCTACGAGCAGTACTTC CASSPGGLSSYEQYF
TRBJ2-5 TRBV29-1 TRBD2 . TGCAGCGTTATCGGGAGGGCTATAGAGACCCAGTACTTC CSVIGRAIETQYF
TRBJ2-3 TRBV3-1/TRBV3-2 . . TGTGCCAGCAGCCACGGGGCAGATACGCAGTATTTT CASSHGADTQYF
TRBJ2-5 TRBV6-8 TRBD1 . TGTGCCAGCAGCCACTGGACAGGGCGGCAAGAGACCCAGTACTTC CASSHWTGRQETQYF
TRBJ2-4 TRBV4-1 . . TGCGCCAGCAGCCACAGAAGGAGGGAACAGAAAAACATTCAGTACTTC CASSHRRREQKNIQYF
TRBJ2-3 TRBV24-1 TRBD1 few TGTGCCACCAGTGACCATACGGGACAGTCGGGAGATACGCAGTATTTT CATSDHTGQSGDTQYF
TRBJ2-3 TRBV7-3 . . TGTGCCAGCAGCGAAGGGGGAGGGCTAGATACGCAGTATTTT CASSEGGGLDTQYF
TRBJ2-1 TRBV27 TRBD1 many TGTGCCAGCAGTTTAGAACCGGGACAGGGTTCCAATGAGCAGTTCTTC CASSLEPGQGSNEQFF
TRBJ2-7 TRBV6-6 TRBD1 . TGTGCCAGCCGCCGGGACAGCGCCTACGAGCAGTACTTC CASRRDSAYEQYF
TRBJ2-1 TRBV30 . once TGTGCCTGGAGTGTACTTAGTCATGAGCAGTTCTTC CAWSVLSHEQFF
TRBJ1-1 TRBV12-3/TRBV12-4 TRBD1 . TGTGCCAGCAGTCCGCGACAGGGTAGACGAGCTTTCTTT CASSPRQGRRAFF
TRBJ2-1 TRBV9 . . TGTGCCAGCAGCGTAGTTCAGCGCTACAATGAGCAGTTCTTC CASSVVQRYNEQFF
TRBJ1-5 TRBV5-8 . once TGTGCCAGCAGCTTGGACAGACAGCCCCAGCATTTT CASSLDRQPQHF
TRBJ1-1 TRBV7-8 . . TGTGCCAGCAGCTTGAGTCAGGGAGAAGCTTTCTTT CASSLSQGEAFF
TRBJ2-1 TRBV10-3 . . TGTGCCGTTACCATGGGAGTCTCCTACAATGAGCAGTTCTTC CAVTMGVSYNEQFF
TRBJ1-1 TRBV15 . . TGTGCCACCAGCTTCGGTATAAACACTGAAGCTTTCTTT CATSFGINTEAFF
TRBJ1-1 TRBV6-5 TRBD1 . TGTGCCAGATCAACAGGGGGCAGATGTGAGGCTTTCTTT CARSTGGRCEAFF
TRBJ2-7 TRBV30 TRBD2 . TGTGCCTGGAGTCCTGCGGGAGGGGACGAGCAGTACTTC CAWSPAGGDEQYF
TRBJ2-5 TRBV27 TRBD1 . TGTGCCAGCAGTTTATCTCGGGACAGGGCAGAGACCCAGTACTTC CASSLSRDRAETQYF
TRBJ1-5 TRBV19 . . TGTGCCAGTCTCGGGGACAACTTCTTTCCGACCGTAAATCAGCCCCAGCATTTT CASLGDNFFPTVNQPQHF
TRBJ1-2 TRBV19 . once TGTGCCAGTAGAAGTGCCTACATGGACAGCTTCAACTATGGCTACACCTTC CASRSAYMDSFNYGYTF
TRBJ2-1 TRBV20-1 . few TGCAGTGCTAGTCCCCTCCTCTCCTACAATGAGCAGTTCTTC CSASPLLSYNEQFF
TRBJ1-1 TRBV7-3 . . TGTGCCAGCAGCTTAAACAGGGACACTGAAGCTTTCTTT CASSLNRDTEAFF
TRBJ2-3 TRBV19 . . TGTGCCAGTACTACGGGGACTAGCACAGATACGCAGTATTTT CASTTGTSTDTQYF
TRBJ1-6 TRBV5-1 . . TGCGCCAGCAGCTTGGGTGGGTCTAGTGATTCACCCCTCCACTTT CASSLGGSSDSPLHF
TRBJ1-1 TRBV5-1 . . TGCGCCAGCAGCATCGGACAGACCATGAACACTGAAGCTTTCTTT CASSIGQTMNTEAFF
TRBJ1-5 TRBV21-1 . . TGTGCCAGCAGCGGACTAGGGACGGTAGCGCCCCAGCATTTT CASSGLGTVAPQHF
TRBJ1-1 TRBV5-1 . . TGCGCCAGCAGCTTGGTTCGGAGCACTGAAGCTTTCTTT CASSLVRSTEAFF
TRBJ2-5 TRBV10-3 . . TGTGCCATCAGTGAGGGGAACCGGGGGACCCAGTACTTC CAISEGNRGTQYF
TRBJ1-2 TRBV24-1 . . TGTGCCACCAGTGTCGACGGCGGAGGCTACACCTTC CATSVDGGGYTF
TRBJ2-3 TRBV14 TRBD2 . TGTGCCAGCAGCCAAGATCACCCCTGGGCGGGGGGTAGCACAGATACGCAGTATTTT CASSQDHPWAGGSTDTQYF
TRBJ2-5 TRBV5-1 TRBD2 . TGCGCCAGCATCAAGTCTCTTGGGACTAGCGGGAGTGAGACCCAGTACTTC CASIKSLGTSGSETQYF
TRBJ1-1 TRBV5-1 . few TGCGCCAGCAGCTTCGGTAATGAAGCTTTCTTT CASSFGNEAFF
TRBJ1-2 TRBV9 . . TGTGCCAGCAGCGTAGAGGGGTTGAGAGCTGGTGGCTACACCTTC CASSVEGLRAGGYTF
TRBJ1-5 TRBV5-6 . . TGTGCCAGCAGCTTCCGGGGGGCTGCTCAGCCCCAGCATTTT CASSFRGAAQPQHF